The 10 T cell receptor beta chains below were found in one sample sequenced in a study of cytomegalovirus exposure and HLA in healthy donors (dated by TCRdb to about 2017). Library creation used the immunoSEQ multiplex PCR assay. In TCRdb, the immuneACCESS table is reduced to in-frame sequences with V and J assigned. These tables do not hold every clone; where another copy was compared, an unresolved V gene accounts for under half, and the others remain unexplained. The sample has around 250,000 clones on record, about 92% of them singletons. The ten largest account for 3% to 3.5% of the sample. The sample taken for sequencing was PBMCs. The source is a woman aged 25-40 years in good health and CMV-seronegative.

The rearrangement uses TRBV5-5 and TRBJ2-1, with D uncertain. The CDR3 extends over 15 amino acids. Germline CDR1 SGHKS, CDR2 YYEKEE (reference sequence). V was trimmed by 6 bases and J by 8 bases, leaving 21 bases between them. DNA for the CDR3: TGTGCCAGCATCCTAGTGGGCACATCTCGGGATGAGCAGTTCTTC. This codes for CASILVGTSRDEQFF.

This clone was seen only once. The chain employs TRBV28 and TRBJ2-2; D not certain. CDR3 length: 17 amino acids. Germline V gene lookup returns CDR1 MDHEN and CDR2 SYDVKM. V shed 4 bases and J shed 2 bases, with 17 bases lying between them. The CDR3 region has the DNA TGTGCCAGCAGTTCAAGGACGGGTCAATTTAACACCGGGGAGCTGTTTTTT. Translation gives CASSSRTGQFNTGELFF.

This chain joins TRBV5-6 and TRBJ2-3; 9 nucleotides match TRBD1. The CDR3 has 17 residues. The germline CDR1 and CDR2 sequences are SGHDT and YYEEEE. The junction had 14 bases not matched to a gene; V was cut back by 4 bases and J by 5 bases. This chain's CDR3 is CASSTDRGVLRRDTQYF. The CDR3 region has the DNA TGTGCCAGCAGCACGGACAGGGGTGTTCTTCGCAGAGATACGCAGTATTTT.

The gene calls are TRBV15 and TRBJ2-5; 8 bases fit TRBD2. The CDR3 covers 14 residues. Per the germline V gene, CDR1 is LNHNV and CDR2 is YYDKDF (reference sequence). J was trimmed by 5 bases and V by 3 bases; bases with no gene match: 5. The CDR3 coding sequence is TGTGCCACCAGCAGGACTAGCGTTCGTGAGACCCAGTACTTC. Protein: CATSRTSVRETQYF.

The chain links TRBV19 to TRBJ2-1; D is undetermined. CDR1 and CDR2 from the germline V gene are LNHDA and SQIVND (reference sequence). The CDR3 consists of 13 residues. Trimming pared 5 bases from V and 6 bases from J, leaving 11 bases between. CDR3 DNA: TGTGCCAGTAGTGGGCTATTGGGCAATGAGCAGTTCTTC. It encodes CASSGLLGNEQFF.

The V and J genes are TRBV7-3 and TRBJ2-1, with a tentative D call TRBD1 (5 bases). Between the trimmed V and J ends, which lost 0 bases and 5 bases, there was a span of 14 bases. This CDR3 spans 16 amino acids. Per the germline V gene, CDR1 is SGHTA and CDR2 is FQGTGA. CDR3 nucleotide sequence: TGTGCCAGCAGCTTAACTGTCAGGGTTCCCAACAATGAGCAGTTCTTC. It translates to CASSLTVRVPNNEQFF.

The rearrangement links TRBV4-3 to TRBJ2-1; 7 nucleotides match TRBD2. CDR3 length: 18 amino acids. Germline CDR1 reads LGHNA; CDR2 reads YSLEER. J was trimmed by 0 bases and V by 4 bases; bases with no gene match: 12. The CDR3 protein is CASSRGTISGTSYNEQFF. The CDR3 bases are TGCGCCAGCAGCCGAGGGACTATCTCCGGTACCTCCTACAATGAGCAGTTCTTC.

This chain links TRBV18 with TRBJ2-5; 8 bases agree with TRBD2. V shed 4 bases and J 2 bases; nucleotides not matched to a gene: 3. The CDR3 spans 14 residues. Per germline, CDR1 KGHSH and CDR2 LQKENI. CDR3 coding DNA: TGTGCCAGCTCACTAGCGGGATGGCAAGAGACCCAGTACTTC. Its protein is CASSLAGWQETQYF.

The rearrangement joins TRBV27 to TRBJ2-1; 7 bases align to TRBD1. The CDR3 runs to 18 residues. Germline values: CDR1 MNHEY, CDR2 SMNVEV (reference sequence). V dropped 5 bases and J dropped 0; count of bases not matched to a gene: 13. The CDR3 reads CASSLTGTALVSYNEQFF. CDR3 DNA: TGTGCCAGCAGTCTCACCGGGACAGCGTTGGTCTCCTACAATGAGCAGTTCTTC.

The chain carries TRBV5-5 and TRBJ2-7, with D possibly matching TRBD2 (6 bases). Germline values: CDR1 SGHKS, CDR2 YYEKEE (reference sequence). V was cut by 2 bases and J by 2 bases, with 14 bases left in between. The CDR3 covers 15 residues. The CDR3 reads CASSLTRDPPYEQYF. CDR3 nucleotides: TGTGCCAGCAGCTTAACGCGGGACCCTCCCTACGAGCAGTACTTC.